The 28 T cell receptor beta chains below all came from one sample that was sequenced in a study of monozygotic twins with inflammatory bowel disease. Following a re-call of the 5' RACE reads, TCRdb has one entry per CDR3 protein and lacks DNA. Here the sample table reports 300,000 to 400,000 distinct CDR3 sequences. The specimen sequenced was blood. The receptors here all came from a human donor with ulcerative colitis or Crohn's disease, or a healthy co-twin of an affected twin (not recorded which).

V gene TRBV4-1 combines with J gene TRBJ1-5; TCRdb lists TRBD1, though no DNA is available to test this call. Per germline, CDR1 MGHRA and CDR2 YSYEKL. The CDR3 is 17 amino acids. CDR3 amino acids: CASSQGGRDRGGQPQHF.

The chain links TRBV5-1 to TRBJ1-5; the D call of TRBD1 rests on TCRdb alone, since no DNA is present to check it. CDR3 length: 17 amino acids. Germline CDR1 is SGHRS and CDR2 is YFSETQ. CDR3 sequence: CASSLHGTGVSNQPQHF.

The chain employs TRBV5-1 and TRBJ1-1. This CDR3 spans 13 amino acids. Germline-derived CDR1 and CDR2 are SGHRS and YFSETQ. CDR3 protein: CASSLDGTTEAFF.

This chain links TRBV4-3 with TRBJ2-7; TCRdb indicates TRBD2, and absent DNA this call remains unverified. The CDR3 covers 16 residues. The V gene's germline CDR1 is LGHNA and CDR2 YSLEER. This CDR3 is CASSQDGTSGAYEQYF.

The chain combines TRBV12-3 or TRBV12-4 with TRBJ2-7; TCRdb reports TRBD1, a call that lacks DNA to check it against. The CDR3 length is 15 residues. CDR3 sequence reads: CASSIRDRGSYEQYF.

This rearrangement joins TRBV6-1 to TRBJ1-6. Germline lookup yields CDR1 MNHNS and CDR2 SASEGT. The CDR3 loop spans 15 amino acids. The chain's CDR3 is CASTPSGRGDSPLHF.

The CDR3 reads CASSLVRLAGGPTYNEQFF. The V call is TRBV27, the J call TRBJ2-1; TCRdb designates TRBD2, a call that cannot be tested without DNA. Germline V lookup: CDR1 MNHEY, CDR2 SMNVEV (reference sequence). The CDR3 sequence is 19 residues long.

V usage is TRBV5-4 and J usage is TRBJ2-7; without DNA, the TCRdb call of TRBD1 cannot be checked. Germline CDR1 is SGHNT and CDR2 is YYREEE (reference sequence). The CDR3 extends over 15 amino acids. CDR3 residues: CASSPPGKPLYEQYF.

The rearrangement links TRBV20-1 to TRBJ2-2; TCRdb calls TRBD1, which cannot be checked without DNA. The V gene's germline CDR1 is DFQATT and CDR2 SNEGSKA (reference sequence). The CDR3 is made up of 15 amino acids. CDR3 residues: CSAIYGAPNTGELFF.

The CDR3 spells CSVPGQGFPGELFF. The rearrangement uses TRBV29-1 and TRBJ2-2; absent DNA, TCRdb's TRBD1 call cannot be checked. Germline loops: CDR1 SQVTM, CDR2 ANQGSEA. The CDR3 length is 14 residues.

The chain couples TRBV5-1 to TRBJ2-3; absent DNA, TCRdb's TRBD2 call cannot be checked. Germline loops: CDR1 SGHRS, CDR2 YFSETQ. The CDR3 has 14 residues. The CDR3 is CASRPGSAEDTQYF. Using reference TRBV5-1 and TRBJ2-3 for the parts outside the CDR3, the full variable domain is KAGVTQTPRYLIKTRGQQVTLSCSPISGHRSVSWYQQTPGQGLQFLFEYFSETQRNKGNFPGRFSGRQFSNSRSEMNVSTLELGDSALYLCASRPGSAEDTQYFGPGTRLTVL.

This chain connects TRBV7-2 to TRBJ1-1; TCRdb's D call, TRBD1, is unchecked because there is no DNA. The CDR3 length is 14 residues. The germline V gene has CDR1 SGHTA and CDR2 FQGNSA. This CDR3 reads CASSRTGLGTEAFF.

V usage is TRBV12-3 or TRBV12-4 and J usage is TRBJ2-1; absent DNA, TCRdb's TRBD2 call cannot be checked. This CDR3 region has 16 residues. The CDR3 loop reads CASSLPKRGVRDEQFF.

The chain combines TRBV4-1 with TRBJ1-1. Germline CDR1 and CDR2: MGHRA and YSYEKL. The CDR3 loop spans 13 amino acids. CDR3 protein: CASSQDTYSGAFF.

The chain has TRBV19 and TRBJ1-2; no DNA is available, so the TRBD1 call from TCRdb remains unchecked. Germline V gene sequence: CDR1 LNHDA, CDR2 SQIVND (reference sequence). CDR3 length: 13 residues. The CDR3 is CASRTGSNYGYTF.

This chain joins TRBV12-3 or TRBV12-4 and TRBJ1-5; TCRdb names TRBD1, which stays unverified in the absence of DNA. This CDR3 is 14 amino acids long. CDR3: CASSLRQGRQPQHF.

The chain joins TRBV29-1 to TRBJ2-3; TCRdb's D gene call, TRBD1, goes unchecked for lack of DNA. The germline gives CDR1 SQVTM, CDR2 ANQGSEA. This CDR3 spans 14 amino acids. The CDR3 loop is CSVDRDFTTDTQYF.

This chain uses TRBV2 with TRBJ2-1; the TCRdb D gene call, TRBD2, has no DNA to confirm it. The CDR3 is made up of 14 amino acids. CDR1 and CDR2 from the germline V gene are SNHLY and FYNNEI. CDR3 residues: CASGGLAEYNEQFF.

The CDR3 here is CAISPTGGFVNEQFF. J is TRBJ2-1 and V is TRBV10-3; TCRdb indicates TRBD1, and absent DNA this call remains unverified. The germline V gene has CDR1 ENHRY and CDR2 SYGVKD. The CDR3 extends over 15 amino acids.

The chain has TRBV12-3 or TRBV12-4 and TRBJ2-2; lacking DNA, the TRBD2 call made by TCRdb goes unchecked. There are 13 residues in the CDR3. The CDR3 sequence is CASDEGNTGELFF.

V gene TRBV12-3 or TRBV12-4 combines with J gene TRBJ2-1; absent DNA, TCRdb's TRBD1 call cannot be checked. The CDR3 is made up of 14 amino acids. The CDR3 is CASSRDRDYDEQFF.

The rearrangement joins TRBV15 to TRBJ2-1; TCRdb outputs TRBD1, but without DNA this stays unchecked. Germline V lookup: CDR1 LNHNV, CDR2 YYDKDF (reference sequence). The CDR3 consists of 14 residues. The CDR3 region is CATKQGAENNEQFF.

The chain has TRBV27 and TRBJ1-4; TCRdb indicates TRBD1, and absent DNA this call remains unverified. Germline CDR1 is MNHEY and CDR2 is SMNVEV (reference sequence). This CDR3 contains 14 residues. The CDR3 loop reads CASSLSTPIKKLFF.

This rearrangement joins TRBV28 to TRBJ2-3; TCRdb lists TRBD1, though no DNA is available to test this call. From germline, CDR1 is MDHEN and CDR2 SYDVKM. CDR3 length: 14 residues. CDR3 residues: CASNPFAREDTQYF.

The V gene is TRBV7-9, the J gene TRBJ2-7. Germline V gene lookup returns CDR1 SEHNR and CDR2 FQNEAQ (reference sequence). The CDR3 length is 13 residues. The CDR3 spells CASSSRGVYEQYF.

This chain joins TRBV9 and TRBJ1-4; with no DNA, the TCRdb D assignment of TRBD1 cannot be verified. The length of the CDR3 is 15 residues. Germline V lookup: CDR1 SGDLS, CDR2 YYNGEE. This CDR3 reads CASSVAGQGYEKLFF.

The J gene is TRBJ2-7, the V gene TRBV4-3. Germline CDR1 LGHNA, CDR2 YSLEER. The length of the CDR3 is 16 residues. The CDR3 reads CASSQVYAGSSYEQYF.

This chain joins TRBV7-6 and TRBJ2-3; TCRdb names TRBD2, which stays unverified in the absence of DNA. CDR1 and CDR2 (germline): SGHVS, FNYEAQ. The length of the CDR3 is 16 residues. This CDR3 reads CASSLAERGPRDTQYF.